This paragraph reports one T cell receptor (beta chain). The antigen this receptor binds is unknown. No clone much larger than this one lies a single base away; base qualities are absent. These data belong to a study of Graves' ophthalmopathy and Graves' hyperthyroidism (dated by TCRdb to the late 2010s). With respect to the entire study: Peripheral blood samples were taken at the time of initial diagnosis, before any treatment was given. Following sample collection, hyperthyroidism patients were given methimazole at a starting dose of 30 mg daily, and ophthalmopathy patients were given high-dose intravenous methylprednisolone. The study used signatures of the TCR beta repertoire to tell Graves' ophthalmopathy apart from Graves' hyperthyroidism and to predict which patients would progress to ophthalmopathy. The independent validation cohort included approximately 19 hyperthyroidism patients plus 17 patients who later progressed from hyperthyroidism to ophthalmopathy. To explore V-J signatures that separate ophthalmopathy from hyperthyroidism, a discovery set of 100 patients was enrolled, consisting of 43 with ophthalmopathy and roughly 60 with stable hyperthyroidism. In several hyperthyroidism patients, the T-cell repertoires found in thyroid tissue were compared with those found in blood. In total, some 130 blood samples were TCR-sequenced: under 45 ophthalmopathy, roughly 77 hyperthyroidism and approximately 17 hyperthyroidism-to-ophthalmopathy patients.

Ophthalmopathy patients had moderately to severely active disease, Clinical Activity Score of at least 3, NOSPECS grade of at least 4, and disease duration under 3 months. Anyone with other autoimmune diseases, uncontrolled infections, pregnancy or lactation was excluded from the study. Diagnosis was based on clinical symptoms, serum thyroxine, TRAb, thyroid ultrasound and orbital computed tomography. Ficoll-Paque density gradient centrifugation was used to isolate PBMCs from around 10 ml of fresh peripheral blood. Total RNA was extracted using Trizol reagent, and RNA quality was checked on an Agilent 2100 Bioanalyzer. The CDR3 holds 14 amino acids from the cysteine to the phenylalanine. Only the CDR3 DNA is retained, 42 bases long and in frame from the first base. The germline V gene sets CDR1 to ENHRY and CDR2 to SYGVKD. Trimming at the junction amounts to 5 bases on V and 5 bases on J, and the germline ends lie 12 bases apart.

For repertoire sequencing, TCR beta CDR3 regions were amplified from RNA transcripts. A first-round RT-PCR used HTBI primers with the Qiagen OneStep RT-PCR kit, followed by a second-round multiplex PCR, size selection and purification. Libraries were sequenced on an Illumina HiSeq2000 using paired-end 100 bp reads. On the study's bioinformatics: Reads were processed with SOAPnuke, discarding reads with adapters, uncalled bases, mean Phred below 15, or no exact constant-primer or identifier match. COPE v1.2.5 was used to merge high-quality paired reads. Unique nucleotide sequences were defined as clonotypes and aligned to IMGT TRB V, D and J references using MiTCR v1.1. Only V-J combinations with frequency above 0.0001 were analysed, covering about 99% of repertoires. For each V-J combination, a TCR clonal expansion and chaos score was defined as the ratio of F50 clonal expansion to chaos observed in the TCRdist matrix. Welch's t-statistics and random forest were used to reduce features to about a dozen V-J combinations, which were fed into a naive Bayes classifier. The similarity between thyroid and blood repertoires was quantified using the Morisita-Horn index. Using fastp at Q25 and MiXCR, TCRdb reprocessed the public reads and kept productive beta chains. Every CDR3 protein is listed once, alongside the most common genes and DNA of its rows. In this record, the V and J calls reflect TCRdb's handling and not the investigators' own analysis. The sample has 650,000 to 900,000 distinct CDR3 sequences on record, 40% of them singletons. 40% to 55% of the sample rests with the top ten.

Broader findings and caveats from the paper: The 13-signature model separated ophthalmopathy from stable hyperthyroidism with approximately 90% sensitivity and 81.08% specificity in cross-validation, and 80%/75% in the test set. Most of the expanded thyroid clonotypes with a frequency above 0.001 were also detected in blood, and it was suggested that the thyroid immune response may be reflected by blood repertoires. In validation, the model predicted ophthalmopathy progression with over 60% sensitivity and 72.22% specificity; some twelve predicted patients were CT-confirmed with GO in a median of approximately 6.5 months. No statistical method was used to predetermine the sample size, and group allocation was not hidden from the investigators.

This TCR was recovered from an adult man with Graves' ophthalmopathy. The chain employs TRBV10-3 and TRBJ1-4; possibly the D gene is TRBD1, per 5 matching bases. The sequenced material came from peripheral blood. The sequenced DNA: TGTGCCATCAGTTCCGAGACAGAGAATGAAAAACTGTTTTTT. Translation gives CAISSETENEKLFF.